The subject of this entry is one T cell receptor beta chain. What it binds is not known. The sample belongs to a study of cytomegalovirus exposure and HLA in healthy donors. Study-wide background: As an earlier analysis found, some 180 million T cells yielded 90 million to 140 million unique TCR beta sequences.

Broader study findings: Earlier findings revealed that most TCR beta V segments proved productive either about 87% or about 30% of the time. What a later analysis reportedly showed was that an Asian-associated ancestry cluster had fewer N-insertions than the roughly 700-donor mean.

The primer mix had 60 Vbeta and 13 Jbeta primers. The protocol was immunoSEQ multiplex PCR, while the TCRdb copy is restricted to in-frame clones and leaves out a portion. The sample shows fewer than 250,000 clones, 79% of them seen only once. CDR3 length: 20 amino acids. Germline lookup yields CDR1 SGHVS and CDR2 FNYEAQ. Germline trimming cut 1 base from V and 0 bases from J; bases unmatched to any gene: 9. Input material: PBMCs. This TCR came from a woman aged 45-59 years in good health and CMV-seronegative. The chain employs TRBV7-6 and TRBJ2-2; 12 bases are shared with TRBD2. The CDR3 coding sequence is TGTGCCAGCAGCTTAGAGACTAGCGGGGGACGGTTCGCGAACACCGGGGAGCTGTTTTTT. Encoded protein: CASSLETSGGRFANTGELFF.